Detailed here is one TCR beta chain. The repertoire was sequenced with immunoSEQ multiplex PCR; TCRdb's copy has only in-frame clones and lacks some. The repertoire holds about 240,000 clones, with roughly 86% as singletons. Study members were between about 18 and 95 years old and lived in roughly 24 US regions. Cohort placement rested on clinical history that participants reported themselves. The data were taken from a study of blood T cell repertoires in COVID-19. Whole-study context: Collection of acute and convalescent COVID-19 samples took place in the United States, Italy and Spain. The cDNA or gDNA used as material had been derived from T cells, B-cell-depleted T cells, or PBMCs.

Germline CDR1 is MNHEY and CDR2 is SVGAGI. The V and J ends lost 4 bases and 5 bases respectively, with 12 bases between them. This CDR3 comprises 15 residues. The receptor comes from a young woman with acute COVID-19. The sample comprised PBMCs or T cells enriched from blood (not recorded which). V is TRBV6-5 and J is TRBJ1-6; weak D call: TRBD1 (6 bases). The CDR3, as DNA: TGTGCCAGCAGTTCGCAGGGGCAGGATAATTCACCCCTCCACTTT. It is translated as CASSSQGQDNSPLHF.